Below, 12 T cell receptor beta chains from the same sample are listed, as sequenced in a study of T cells in narcolepsy. Produced via immunoSEQ multiplex PCR; TCRdb's table is partial and in-frame only. Of about 40,000 clones listed, approximately 90% are singletons. Input material: CD45RA- memory CD4+ T cells from PBMCs. The receptors derive from a human donor with narcolepsy.

The rearrangement uses TRBV6-5 and TRBJ1-2; D uncertain. The length of the CDR3 is 14 residues. CDR1 MNHEY and CDR2 SVGAGI come from the germline V gene. V gave up 0 bases and J gave up 8 bases, with 13 bases separating them. CDR3 in DNA: TGTGCCAGCAGTTACTCAGAGACCCCCCCCGGCTACACCTTC. As protein: CASSYSETPPGYTF.

The V call is TRBV10-2, the J call TRBJ2-3, with a weak D call TRBD1 (6 bases). The CDR3 runs to 13 residues. Per the germline V gene, CDR1 is WSHSY and CDR2 is SAAADI. Deletions cut 3 bases from V and 5 bases from J, with 9 bases between. CDR3 sequence (DNA): TGCGCCAGCAGTGAAGGGACAAAAGATACGCAGTATTTT. The encoded protein is CASSEGTKDTQYF.

The chain has TRBV9 and TRBJ1-1, with a weak D call TRBD1 (5 bases). V was clipped by 4 bases and J by 10 bases, with 14 bases between them. In germline, CDR1 is SGDLS, CDR2 YYNGEE. CDR3 size: 12 residues. CDR3 sequence (DNA): TGTGCCAGCAGCCCATCCGATGGGGCAGCTTTCTTT. Translated, it gives CASSPSDGAAFF.

This chain uses TRBV9 with TRBJ2-5; 7 nucleotides align to TRBD2. The CDR3 spans 14 residues. Trimming took 0 bases from V and 5 from J; bases not matched to a gene: 4. Looked up from germline, CDR1 is SGDLS and CDR2 is YYNGEE. CDR3 nucleotides: TGTGCCAGCAGCGTAGGGGAGGGGTTTGAGACCCAGTACTTC. Residues: CASSVGEGFETQYF.

The rearrangement links TRBV5-8 to TRBJ2-7; D is perhaps TRBD1 or TRBD2 (6 bases each). The germline V gene encodes CDR1 SGHTS and CDR2 YDEGEE. Trimming stripped 1 base from V and 5 bases from J, with 10 bases between. This CDR3 is built from 13 residues. Here the CDR3 reads CASSLRGDHEQYF. In DNA form, the CDR3 reads TGTGCCAGCAGCTTGAGGGGGGATCACGAGCAGTACTTC. Based on the CDR3 plus reference TRBV5-8 and TRBJ2-7, the full variable domain is EAGVTQSPTHLIKTRGQQATLRCSPISGHTSVYWYQQALGLGLQFLLWYDEGEERNRGNFPPRFSGRQFPNYSSELNVNALELEDSALYLCASSLRGDHEQYFGPGTRLTVT.

The chain uses TRBV5-1 and TRBJ1-6, with no clear D. Looked up from germline, CDR1 is SGHRS and CDR2 is YFSETQ. CDR3 size: 14 residues. V was trimmed by 7 bases and J by 8 bases, leaving 16 bases between them. The DNA for the CDR3 is TGCGCCAGCCGTCCGGCCGGGATGGATTCACCCCTCCACTTT. Translated, it gives CASRPAGMDSPLHF.

The rearrangement joins TRBV5-1 to TRBJ2-5, with 12 bases lining up with TRBD2. The CDR3 consists of 14 residues. Germline V gives CDR1 SGHRS, CDR2 YFSETQ. V was clipped by 4 bases and J by 4 bases; unmatched bases: 2. The CDR3 DNA is TGCGCCAGCAGCCAGACTAGCGGGGGAGAGACCCAGTACTTC. It yields the protein CASSQTSGGETQYF.

CDR3 sequence reads: CASNPNRANTEAFF. In DNA form, the CDR3 reads TGTGCCAGCAACCCGAACAGGGCGAACACTGAAGCTTTCTTT. V gene TRBV19 combines with J gene TRBJ1-1; D might be TRBD1 (6 bases). The CDR3 consists of 14 residues. From germline, CDR1 is LNHDA and CDR2 SQIVND (reference sequence). V dropped 9 bases and J dropped 1 base, with 15 bases sitting between them.

This clone was counted only a few times. This sequence joins TRBV5-3 and TRBJ1-4; perhaps TRBD1 as D (5 bases). TRBV5-3 is an ORF for which the function is uncertain. The V end was cut by 10 bases, the J end by 9 bases, with 19 bases between. CDR3 length: 13 residues. The CDR3 region has the DNA TGTGCCTCCTCCTGGGGGGGAACCCAAAAACTGTTTTTT. Amino acids: CASSWGGTQKLFF.

V usage is TRBV9 and J usage is TRBJ1-2; TRBD1 might be the D (6 bases). V lost 0 bases to trimming and J lost 0 bases, with 9 bases between them. CDR1 is SGDLS, CDR2 YYNGEE, per germline. The CDR3 is made up of 15 amino acids. Here the CDR3 reads CASSVEGGTNYGYTF. The CDR3 DNA follows: TGTGCCAGCAGCGTAGAGGGGGGGACTAACTATGGCTACACCTTC.

This rearrangement joins TRBV4-3 to TRBJ1-2, with a possible D match to TRBD1 (6 bases). CDR3 size: 15 residues. Trimming took off 0 bases at V and 5 bases at J, with 13 bases between the two ends. Germline assignment: CDR1 LGHNA and CDR2 YSLEER. CDR3 loop: CASSQEFGGGYGYTF. The CDR3 DNA reads as TGCGCCAGCAGCCAAGAATTCGGGGGCGGGTATGGCTACACCTTC.

V and J are TRBV5-8 and TRBJ2-2; 10 bases are shared with TRBD2. Germline CDR1 reads SGHTS; CDR2 reads YDEGEE. This CDR3 has 18 amino acids. The V gene end was trimmed by 8 bases and the J gene end by 0 bases; junction bases not matched to a gene: 13. CDR3 protein: CASKKETSGATNTGELFF. As DNA, the CDR3 is TGTGCCAGTAAAAAAGAAACTAGCGGGGCAACGAACACCGGGGAGCTGTTTTTT. The full variable domain, in which reference TRBV5-8 and TRBJ2-2 provide the parts outside the CDR3, is EAGVTQSPTHLIKTRGQQATLRCSPISGHTSVYWYQQALGLGLQFLLWYDEGEERNRGNFPPRFSGRQFPNYSSELNVNALELEDSALYLCASKKETSGATNTGELFFGEGSRLTVL.